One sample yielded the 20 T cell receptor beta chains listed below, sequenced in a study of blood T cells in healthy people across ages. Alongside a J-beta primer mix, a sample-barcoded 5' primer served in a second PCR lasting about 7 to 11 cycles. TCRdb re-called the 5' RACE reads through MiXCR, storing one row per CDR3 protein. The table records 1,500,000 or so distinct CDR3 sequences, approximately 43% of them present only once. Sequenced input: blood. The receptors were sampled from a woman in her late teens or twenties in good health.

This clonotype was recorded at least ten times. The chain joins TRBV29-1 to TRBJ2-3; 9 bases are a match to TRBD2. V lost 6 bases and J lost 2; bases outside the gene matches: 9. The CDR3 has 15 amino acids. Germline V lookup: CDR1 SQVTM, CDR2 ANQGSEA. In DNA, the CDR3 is TGCAGCGTACCGAGCGGGGGGCACGTCACAGATACGCAGTATTTT. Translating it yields CSVPSGGHVTDTQYF.

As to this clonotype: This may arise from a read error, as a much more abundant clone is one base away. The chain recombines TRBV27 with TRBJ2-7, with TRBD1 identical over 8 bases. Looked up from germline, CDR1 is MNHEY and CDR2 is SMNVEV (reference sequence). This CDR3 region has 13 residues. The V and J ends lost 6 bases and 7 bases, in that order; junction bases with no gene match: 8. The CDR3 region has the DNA TGTGCCAGCAGCAACAGGGGGTACAATGAGCAGTACTTC. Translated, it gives CASSNRGYNEQYF.

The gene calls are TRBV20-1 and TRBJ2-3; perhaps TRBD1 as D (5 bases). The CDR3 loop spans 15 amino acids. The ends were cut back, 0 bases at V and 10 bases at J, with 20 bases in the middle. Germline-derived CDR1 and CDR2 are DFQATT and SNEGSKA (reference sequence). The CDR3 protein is CSARDLRTTAVAQYF. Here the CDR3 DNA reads TGCAGTGCTAGAGATTTGCGGACAACCGCGGTTGCGCAGTATTTT.

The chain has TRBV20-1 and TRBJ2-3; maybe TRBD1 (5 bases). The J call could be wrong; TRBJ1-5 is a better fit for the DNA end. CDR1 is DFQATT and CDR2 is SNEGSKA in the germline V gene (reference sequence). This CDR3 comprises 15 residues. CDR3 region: CSERLPSRGTDTQHF. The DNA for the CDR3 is TGCAGTGAACGGCTTCCGTCCCGGGGCACAGATACGCAGCATTTT.

The CDR3 DNA is TGTGCCAGCAGTTTAAAGCCCCCAGACAGGGGGCAACTTCAGCCCCAGCATTTT. It yields the protein CASSLKPPDRGQLQPQHF. The rearrangement links TRBV27 to TRBJ1-5; 10 bases are a match to TRBD1. CDR1 MNHEY and CDR2 SMNVEV come from the germline V gene (reference sequence). After removal of 2 bases from V and 6 bases from J, the junction contained 13 bases not matched to a gene. This CDR3 spans 18 amino acids.

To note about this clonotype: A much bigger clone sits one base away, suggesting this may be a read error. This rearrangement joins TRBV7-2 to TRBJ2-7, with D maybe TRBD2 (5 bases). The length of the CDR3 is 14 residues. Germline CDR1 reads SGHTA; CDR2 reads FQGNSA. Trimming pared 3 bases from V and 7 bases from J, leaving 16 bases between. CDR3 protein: CASSFFQASNEQYF. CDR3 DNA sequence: TGTGCCAGCAGCTTCTTCCAGGCTAGCAATGAGCAGTACTTC.

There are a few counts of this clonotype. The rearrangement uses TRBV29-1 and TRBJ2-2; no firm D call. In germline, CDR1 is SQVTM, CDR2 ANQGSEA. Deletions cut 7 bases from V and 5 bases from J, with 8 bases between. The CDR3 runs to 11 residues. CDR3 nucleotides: TGCAGCGGGGAACAAACCGGGGAGCTGTTTTTT. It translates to CSGEQTGELFF.

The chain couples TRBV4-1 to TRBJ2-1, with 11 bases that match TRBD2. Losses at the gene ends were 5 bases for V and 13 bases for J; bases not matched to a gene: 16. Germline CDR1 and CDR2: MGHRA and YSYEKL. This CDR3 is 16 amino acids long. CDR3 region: CASSRLAGTNQETQFF. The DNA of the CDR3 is TGCGCCAGCAGCAGACTAGCGGGGACTAACCAAGAGACCCAGTTCTTC.

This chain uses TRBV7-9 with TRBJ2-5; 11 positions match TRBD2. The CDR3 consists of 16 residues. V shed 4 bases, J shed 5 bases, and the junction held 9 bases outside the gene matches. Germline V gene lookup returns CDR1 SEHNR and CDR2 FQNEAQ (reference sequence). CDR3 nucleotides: TGTGCCAGCAGCTCCGTACTAGCGGGAGTTTTGGAGACCCAGTACTTC. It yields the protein CASSSVLAGVLETQYF.

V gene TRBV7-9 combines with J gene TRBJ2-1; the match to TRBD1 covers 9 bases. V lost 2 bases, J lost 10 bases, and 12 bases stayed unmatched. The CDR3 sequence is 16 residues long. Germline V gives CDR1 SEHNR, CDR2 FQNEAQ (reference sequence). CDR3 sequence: CASSLRGGQGSYEQFF. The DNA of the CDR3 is TGTGCCAGCAGCTTACGTGGTGGACAGGGGTCCTACGAGCAGTTCTTC.

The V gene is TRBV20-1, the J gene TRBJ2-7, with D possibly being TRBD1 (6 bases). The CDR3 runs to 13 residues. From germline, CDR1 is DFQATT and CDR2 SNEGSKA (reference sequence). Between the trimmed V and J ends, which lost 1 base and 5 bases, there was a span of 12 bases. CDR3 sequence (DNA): TGCAGTGCTAGAGTCCAGGGGTTCCACGAGCAGTACTTC. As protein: CSARVQGFHEQYF.

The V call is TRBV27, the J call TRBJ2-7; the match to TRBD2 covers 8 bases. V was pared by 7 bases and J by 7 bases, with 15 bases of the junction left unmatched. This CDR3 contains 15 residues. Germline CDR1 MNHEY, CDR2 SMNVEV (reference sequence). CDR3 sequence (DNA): TGTGCCAGCACCCCATGGGCACGGGGGGGCAATGAGCAGTACTTC. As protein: CASTPWARGGNEQYF.

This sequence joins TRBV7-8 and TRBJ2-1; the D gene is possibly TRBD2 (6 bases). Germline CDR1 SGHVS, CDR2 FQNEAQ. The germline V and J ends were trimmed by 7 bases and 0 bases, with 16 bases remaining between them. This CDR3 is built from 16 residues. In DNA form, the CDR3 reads TGTGCCAGCAACCTTGAGCGGGCGAGCTCCTACAATGAGCAGTTCTTC. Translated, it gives CASNLERASSYNEQFF.

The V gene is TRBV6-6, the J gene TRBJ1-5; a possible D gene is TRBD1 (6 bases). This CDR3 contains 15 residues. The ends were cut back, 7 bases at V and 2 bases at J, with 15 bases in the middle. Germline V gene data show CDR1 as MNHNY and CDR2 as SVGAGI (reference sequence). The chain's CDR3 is CASNKGGGGNQPQHF. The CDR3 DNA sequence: TGTGCCAGCAATAAAGGGGGGGGCGGCAATCAGCCCCAGCATTTT.

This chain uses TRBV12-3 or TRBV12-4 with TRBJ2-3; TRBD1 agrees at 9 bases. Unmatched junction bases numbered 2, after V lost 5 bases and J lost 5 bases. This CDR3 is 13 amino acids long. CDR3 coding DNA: TGTGCCAGCAGTCGGACAGGGGAAGATACGCAGTATTTT. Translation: CASSRTGEDTQYF.

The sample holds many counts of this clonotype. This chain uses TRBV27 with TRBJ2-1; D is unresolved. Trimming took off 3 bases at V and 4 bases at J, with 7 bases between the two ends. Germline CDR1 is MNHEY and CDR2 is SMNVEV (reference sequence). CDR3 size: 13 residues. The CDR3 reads CASSLHGYNEQFF. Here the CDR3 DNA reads TGTGCCAGCAGTTTGCACGGTTACAATGAGCAGTTCTTC.

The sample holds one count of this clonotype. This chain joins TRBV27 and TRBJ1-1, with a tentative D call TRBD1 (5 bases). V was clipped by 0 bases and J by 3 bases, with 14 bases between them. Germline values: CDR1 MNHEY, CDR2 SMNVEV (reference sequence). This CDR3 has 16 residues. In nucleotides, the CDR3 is TGTGCCAGCAGTTTATCTGGAGGGGCAGGGTACACTGAAGCTTTCTTT. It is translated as CASSLSGGAGYTEAFF.

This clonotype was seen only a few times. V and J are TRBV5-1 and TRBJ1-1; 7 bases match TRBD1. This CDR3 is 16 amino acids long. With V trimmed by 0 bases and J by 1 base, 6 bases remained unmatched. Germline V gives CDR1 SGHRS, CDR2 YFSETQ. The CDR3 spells CASSLVRDSQNTEAFF. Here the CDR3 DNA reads TGCGCCAGCAGCTTGGTCCGGGACAGTCAGAACACTGAAGCTTTCTTT.

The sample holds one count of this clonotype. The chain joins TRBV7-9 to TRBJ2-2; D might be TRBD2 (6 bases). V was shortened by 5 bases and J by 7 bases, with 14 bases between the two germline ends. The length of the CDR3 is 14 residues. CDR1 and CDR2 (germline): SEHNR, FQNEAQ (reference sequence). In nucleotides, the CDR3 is TGTGCCAGCAGCGCCCGGACTAAACTCGGGGAGCTGTTTTTT. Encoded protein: CASSARTKLGELFF.

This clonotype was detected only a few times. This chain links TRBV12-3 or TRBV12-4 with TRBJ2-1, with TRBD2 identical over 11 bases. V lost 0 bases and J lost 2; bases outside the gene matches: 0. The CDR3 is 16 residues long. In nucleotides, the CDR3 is TGTGCCAGCAGTTTAGCTAGCGGGAGGGCCTACAATGAGCAGTTCTTC. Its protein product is CASSLASGRAYNEQFF.